This T cell receptor (beta chain) was observed in a study of T-cell reconstitution after alpha-beta-depleted transplantation in children (dated by TCRdb to 2016 to 2017). Concerning the study at large: The study quantitatively tracked T-cell immune reconstitution after TCRalphabeta/CD19-depleted allogeneic hematopoietic cell transplantation in children using TCR repertoire profiling.

Spanning cysteine to phenylalanine, the CDR3 consists of 12 amino acids. Just the 36-base CDR3 DNA is kept, in frame starting at base 1. The germline V gene (reference sequence) specifies DFQATT as CDR1 and SNEGSKA as CDR2. V is trimmed back by 4 bases and J by 3 bases, and the junction contains 2 bases that no gene match accounts for. Library method: PCR. Sequencing was performed on an Illumina HiSeq 2500. TCR libraries were prepared with molecular barcoding, using unique molecular identifiers to normalize TCRbeta repertoire quantification. TCRdb reanalyzed the raw reads on its own, using fastp at Q25 for trimming and MiXCR for clone calling, and kept in-frame beta chains. Identical CDR3 protein sequences are pooled into one entry, listed with their most common genes and DNA. The sample table holds over 70,000 distinct CDR3 sequences, of which more than 10% were seen once. The ten largest clones represent roughly 14% of the sample.

This clonotype is assessed as medium-sized (0.01 to 0.1%). Its antigen target is currently unknown. Base qualities are missing; no much larger clone stands one base away. The sequencing used PBMCs from the stem cell graft donor, collected from the stem cell graft. The V gene is TRBV20-1 and the J gene is TRBJ1-1; 7 of the junction bases match TRBD1. The receptor was derived from a human donor who donated a stem cell graft to a child with inherited bone marrow failure. The DNA reads TGCAGTGCTAAAACAGGGGACACTGAAGCTTTCTTT. It encodes CSAKTGDTEAFF.